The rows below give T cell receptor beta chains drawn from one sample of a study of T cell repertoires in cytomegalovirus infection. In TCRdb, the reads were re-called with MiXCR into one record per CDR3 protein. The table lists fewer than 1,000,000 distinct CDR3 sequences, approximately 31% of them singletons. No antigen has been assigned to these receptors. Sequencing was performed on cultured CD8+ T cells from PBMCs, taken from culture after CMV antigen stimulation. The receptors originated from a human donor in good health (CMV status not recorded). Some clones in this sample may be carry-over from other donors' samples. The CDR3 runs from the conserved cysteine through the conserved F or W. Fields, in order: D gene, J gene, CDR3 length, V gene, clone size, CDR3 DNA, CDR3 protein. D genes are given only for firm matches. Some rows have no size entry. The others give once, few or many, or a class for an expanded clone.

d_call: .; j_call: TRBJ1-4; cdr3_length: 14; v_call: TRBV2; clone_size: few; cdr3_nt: TGTGCCAGCAGTGAGAACACCCCACATGAAAAACTGTTTTTT; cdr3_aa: CASSENTPHEKLFF
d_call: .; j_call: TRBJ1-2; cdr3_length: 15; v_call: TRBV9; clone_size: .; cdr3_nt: TGTGCCAGCAGCGTAGCAGCAGGAGCCAACTATGGCTACACCTTC; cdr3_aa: CASSVAAGANYGYTF
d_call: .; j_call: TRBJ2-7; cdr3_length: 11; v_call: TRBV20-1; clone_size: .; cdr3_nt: TGCAGTTCTTCAAGCGGCTACGAGCAGTACTTC; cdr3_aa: CSSSSGYEQYF
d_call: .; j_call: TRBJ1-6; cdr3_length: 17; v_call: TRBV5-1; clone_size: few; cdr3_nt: TGCGCCAGCAGCTTGGACCCCCCCAGGGCCACTGATTCACCCCTCCACTTT; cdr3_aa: CASSLDPPRATDSPLHF
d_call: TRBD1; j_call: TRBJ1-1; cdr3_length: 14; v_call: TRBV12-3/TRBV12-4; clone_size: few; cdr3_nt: TGTGCCAGCAGCACCCGGGACAGGGGGGCTGAAGCTTTCTTT; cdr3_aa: CASSTRDRGAEAFF
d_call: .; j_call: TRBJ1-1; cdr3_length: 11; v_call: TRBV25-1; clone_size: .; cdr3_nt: TGTGCCAGCGTTTGGGGGATTGAAGCTTTCTTT; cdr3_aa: CASVWGIEAFF
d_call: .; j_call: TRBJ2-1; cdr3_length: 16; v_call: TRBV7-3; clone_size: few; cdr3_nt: TGTGCCAGCAGCGAAATAATGGGACCGGGTTACAATGAGCAGTTCTTC; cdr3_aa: CASSEIMGPGYNEQFF
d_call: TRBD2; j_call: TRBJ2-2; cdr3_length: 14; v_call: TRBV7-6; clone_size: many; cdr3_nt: TGTGCCAGCAGCTTATCGGGGGGGCCTGGGGAGCTGTTTTTT; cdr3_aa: CASSLSGGPGELFF
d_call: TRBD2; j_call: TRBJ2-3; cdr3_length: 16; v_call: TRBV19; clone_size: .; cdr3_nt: TGTGCCAGTAGTTCAGGGACTAGCGGCTGGGAAGATACGCAGTATTTT; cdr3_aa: CASSSGTSGWEDTQYF
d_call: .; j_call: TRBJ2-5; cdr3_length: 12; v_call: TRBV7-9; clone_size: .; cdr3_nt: TGTGCCAGCCTGGACGGGGTCGAGACCCAGTACTTC; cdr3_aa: CASLDGVETQYF
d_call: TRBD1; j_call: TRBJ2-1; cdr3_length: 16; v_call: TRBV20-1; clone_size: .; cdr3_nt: TGCAGTGCTAGAGAACCGGGACAGGGGATCTACAATGAGCAGTTCTTC; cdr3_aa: CSAREPGQGIYNEQFF
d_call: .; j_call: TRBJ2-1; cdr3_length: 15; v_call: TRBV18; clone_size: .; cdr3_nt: TGTGCCAGCTCACCACCTAGGGGGTCGTACAATGAGCAGTTCTTC; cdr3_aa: CASSPPRGSYNEQFF
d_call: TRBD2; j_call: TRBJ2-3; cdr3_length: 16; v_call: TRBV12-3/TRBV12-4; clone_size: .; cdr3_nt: TGTGCCAGCACCCCTCTAGCGGGGGGGCCGGCAGATACGCAGTATTTT; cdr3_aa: CASTPLAGGPADTQYF
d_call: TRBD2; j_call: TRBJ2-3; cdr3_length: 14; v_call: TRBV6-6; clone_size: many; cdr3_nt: TGTGCCAGCAGCCCTAGCGGGGCGGCCTCAGCGCAGTATTTT; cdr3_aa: CASSPSGAASAQYF
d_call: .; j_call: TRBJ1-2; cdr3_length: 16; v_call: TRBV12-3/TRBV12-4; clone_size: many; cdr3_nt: TGTGCCAGCAGTTTTGGGACGGACCTCCGATCGGAAGGCTACACCTTC; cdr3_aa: CASSFGTDLRSEGYTF
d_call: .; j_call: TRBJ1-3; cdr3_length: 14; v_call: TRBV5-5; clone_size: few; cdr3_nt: TGTGCCAGCAGCTCGAGTGGGACTGGAAACACCATATATTTT; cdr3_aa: CASSSSGTGNTIYF
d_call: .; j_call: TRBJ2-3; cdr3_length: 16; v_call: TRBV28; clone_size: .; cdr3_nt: TGTGCCAGCACCTTCCTCCGGGTTGGCAGCACAGATACGCAGTATTTT; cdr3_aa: CASTFLRVGSTDTQYF
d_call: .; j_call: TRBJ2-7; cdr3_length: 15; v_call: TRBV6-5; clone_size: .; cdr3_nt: TGTGCCAGCAGTTTCCAGACGGATCCCTCCTACGAGCAGTACTTC; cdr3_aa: CASSFQTDPSYEQYF
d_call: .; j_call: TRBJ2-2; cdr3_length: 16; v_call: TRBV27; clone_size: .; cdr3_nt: TGTGCCAGCAGCGCAATAGACACGGCGAACACCGGGGAGCTGTTTTTT; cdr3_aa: CASSAIDTANTGELFF
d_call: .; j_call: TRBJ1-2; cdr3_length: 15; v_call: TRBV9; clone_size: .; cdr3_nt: TGTGCCAGCAGCGAGGCGGGGGGCGTAAGCTATGGCTACACCTTC; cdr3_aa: CASSEAGGVSYGYTF
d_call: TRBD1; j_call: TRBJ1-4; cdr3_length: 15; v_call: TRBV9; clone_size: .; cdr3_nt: TGTGCCAGCAGCGGAGAGGGGGCGCAGGAGGAAAAACTGTTTTTT; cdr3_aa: CASSGEGAQEEKLFF
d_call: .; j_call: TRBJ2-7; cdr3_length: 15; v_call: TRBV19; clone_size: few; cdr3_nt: TGTGCCAGTAGTATAGACGAGGGGGGTTCCTACGAGCAGTACTTC; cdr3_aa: CASSIDEGGSYEQYF
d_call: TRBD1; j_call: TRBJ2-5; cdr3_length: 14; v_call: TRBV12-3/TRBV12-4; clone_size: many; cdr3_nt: TGTGCCAGCAGTCCGGGGACAGTACAAGAGACCCAGTACTTC; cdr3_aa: CASSPGTVQETQYF
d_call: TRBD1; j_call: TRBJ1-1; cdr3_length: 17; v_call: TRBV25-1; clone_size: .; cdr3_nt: TGTGCCAGCAGTGAGACCCAAAACAGGGGGCGCGACACTGAAGCTTTCTTT; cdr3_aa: CASSETQNRGRDTEAFF
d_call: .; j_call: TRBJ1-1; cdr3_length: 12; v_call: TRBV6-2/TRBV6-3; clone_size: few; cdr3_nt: TGTGCCAGCAGTGGGTCCCTCTCTGAAGCTTTCTTT; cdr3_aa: CASSGSLSEAFF
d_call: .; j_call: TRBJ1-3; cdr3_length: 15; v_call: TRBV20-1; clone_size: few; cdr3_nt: TGCAGTGCTAACTCACTGTCCGATTCTGGAAACACCATATATTTT; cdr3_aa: CSANSLSDSGNTIYF
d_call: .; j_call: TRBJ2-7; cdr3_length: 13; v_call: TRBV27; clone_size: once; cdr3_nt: TGTGCCAGCACCCAATCACGGGGTTACGAGCAGTACTTC; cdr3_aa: CASTQSRGYEQYF
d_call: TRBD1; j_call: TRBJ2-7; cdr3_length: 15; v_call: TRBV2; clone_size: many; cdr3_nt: TGTGCCAGCAGCGCGACAGGGGCCAGTATCTACGAGCAGTACTTC; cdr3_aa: CASSATGASIYEQYF
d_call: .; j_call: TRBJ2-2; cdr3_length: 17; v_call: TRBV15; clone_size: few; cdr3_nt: TGTGCCACCAGCAGAGATAAATTAAGGACTAATGACGGGGAGCTGTTTTTT; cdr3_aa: CATSRDKLRTNDGELFF
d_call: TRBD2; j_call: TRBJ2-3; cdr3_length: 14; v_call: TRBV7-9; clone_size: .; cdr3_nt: TGTGCCAGCAGCCCCTCGGCGGGGGGAGATACGCAGTATTTT; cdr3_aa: CASSPSAGGDTQYF
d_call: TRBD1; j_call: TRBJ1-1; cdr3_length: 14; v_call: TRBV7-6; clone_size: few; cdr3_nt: TGTGCCAGCAGCTACCAACCAGGGGGAGATGAAGCTTTCTTT; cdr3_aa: CASSYQPGGDEAFF
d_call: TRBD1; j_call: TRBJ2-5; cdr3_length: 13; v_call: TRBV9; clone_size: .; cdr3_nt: TGTGCCAGCAACGCAGGGGGCGCGGAGACCCAGTACTTC; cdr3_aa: CASNAGGAETQYF
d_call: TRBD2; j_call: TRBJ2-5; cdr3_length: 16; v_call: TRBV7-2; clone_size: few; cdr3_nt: TGTGCCAGCAGCCCGGGACTAGTTTCGGTCGGGGAGACCCAGTACTTC; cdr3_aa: CASSPGLVSVGETQYF
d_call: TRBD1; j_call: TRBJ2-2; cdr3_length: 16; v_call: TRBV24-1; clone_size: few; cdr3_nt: TGTGCCACGTCGCCCGGGACAGGGGGTGACACCGGGGAGCTGTTTTTT; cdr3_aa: CATSPGTGGDTGELFF
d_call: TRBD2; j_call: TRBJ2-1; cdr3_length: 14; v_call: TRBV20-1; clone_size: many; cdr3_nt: TGCAGTGCTAATGCGGGGGGGCCCAACAATGAGCAGTTCTTC; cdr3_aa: CSANAGGPNNEQFF
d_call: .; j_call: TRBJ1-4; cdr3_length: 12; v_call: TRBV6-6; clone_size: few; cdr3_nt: TGTGCCAGCACCGACAGCGGAGAAAAACTGTTTTTT; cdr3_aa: CASTDSGEKLFF
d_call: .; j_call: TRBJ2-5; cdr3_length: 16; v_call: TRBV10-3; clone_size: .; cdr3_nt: TGTGCCATCAGTGAGTCACAGGGCGGACTTGGGGAGACCCAGTACTTC; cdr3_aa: CAISESQGGLGETQYF
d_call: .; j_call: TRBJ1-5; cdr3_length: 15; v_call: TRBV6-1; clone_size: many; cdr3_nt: TGTGCCAGCAGTGAAGCTTGGACAGCCAATCAGCCCCAGCATTTT; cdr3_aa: CASSEAWTANQPQHF
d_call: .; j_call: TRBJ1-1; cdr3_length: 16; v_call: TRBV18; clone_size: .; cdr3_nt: TGTGCCAGCTCACCAACGGGCATAGGAGGGGACACTGAAGCTTTCTTT; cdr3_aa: CASSPTGIGGDTEAFF
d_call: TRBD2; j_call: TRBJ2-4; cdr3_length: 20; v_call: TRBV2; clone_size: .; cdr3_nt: TGTGCCAGCAGCCTACCGGCGGGGCTAGCGGGGGGGTTAGCCAAAAACATTCAGTACTTC; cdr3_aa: CASSLPAGLAGGLAKNIQYF
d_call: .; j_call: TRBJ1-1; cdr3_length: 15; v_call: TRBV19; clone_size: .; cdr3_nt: TGTGCCAGTGGGGAGACAGGTGTTGCGAACACTGAAGCTTTCTTT; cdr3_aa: CASGETGVANTEAFF
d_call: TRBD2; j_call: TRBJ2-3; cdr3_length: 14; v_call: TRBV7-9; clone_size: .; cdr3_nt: TGTGCCAGCAAGAGCGGGGGGGCCTCGGATACGCAGTATTTT; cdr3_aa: CASKSGGASDTQYF
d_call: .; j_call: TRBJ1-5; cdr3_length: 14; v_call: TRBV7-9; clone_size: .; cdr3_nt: TGTGCCAGCAGCTTAGCGAATAGCAATCAGCCCCAGCATTTT; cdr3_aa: CASSLANSNQPQHF
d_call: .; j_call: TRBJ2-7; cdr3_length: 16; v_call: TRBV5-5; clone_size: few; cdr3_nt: TGTGCCAGCAGCTTTGGTCAGCCCCTGAGCTCCTACGAGCAGTACTTC; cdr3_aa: CASSFGQPLSSYEQYF
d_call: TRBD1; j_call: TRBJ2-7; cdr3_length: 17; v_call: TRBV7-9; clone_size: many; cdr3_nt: TGTGCCAGCAGCTTAGTCTATGGGACAGGGAGCTCCTACGAGCAGTACTTC; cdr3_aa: CASSLVYGTGSSYEQYF
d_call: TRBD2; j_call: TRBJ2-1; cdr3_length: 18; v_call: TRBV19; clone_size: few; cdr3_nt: TGTGCCAGTAGTATGACCCTTTCTACTAGCGGGGGCTACAATGAGCAGTTCTTC; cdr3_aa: CASSMTLSTSGGYNEQFF
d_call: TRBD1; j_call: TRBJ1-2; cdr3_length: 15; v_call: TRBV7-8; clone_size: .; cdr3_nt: TGTGCCAGCAGCTTAGACAGGGGCGCCTCGGGTGGCTACACCTTC; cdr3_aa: CASSLDRGASGGYTF
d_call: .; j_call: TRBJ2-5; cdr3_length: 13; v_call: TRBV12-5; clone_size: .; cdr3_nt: TGTGCTAGTGGTGCATCCCTCGGGGAGACCCAGTACTTC; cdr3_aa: CASGASLGETQYF